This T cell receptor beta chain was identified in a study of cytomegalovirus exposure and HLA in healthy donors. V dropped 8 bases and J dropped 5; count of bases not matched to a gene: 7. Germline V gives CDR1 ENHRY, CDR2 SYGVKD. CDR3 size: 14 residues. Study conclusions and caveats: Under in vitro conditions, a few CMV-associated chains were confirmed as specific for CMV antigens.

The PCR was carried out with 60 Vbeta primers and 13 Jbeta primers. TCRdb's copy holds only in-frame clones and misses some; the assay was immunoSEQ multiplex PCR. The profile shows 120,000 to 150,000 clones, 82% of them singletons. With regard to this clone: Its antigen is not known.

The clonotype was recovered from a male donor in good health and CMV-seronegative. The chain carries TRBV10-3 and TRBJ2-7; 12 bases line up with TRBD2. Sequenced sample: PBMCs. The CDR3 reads CAIAWTSGNNEQYF. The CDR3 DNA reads TGTGCCATCGCTTGGACTAGCGGGAACAACGAGCAGTACTTC.